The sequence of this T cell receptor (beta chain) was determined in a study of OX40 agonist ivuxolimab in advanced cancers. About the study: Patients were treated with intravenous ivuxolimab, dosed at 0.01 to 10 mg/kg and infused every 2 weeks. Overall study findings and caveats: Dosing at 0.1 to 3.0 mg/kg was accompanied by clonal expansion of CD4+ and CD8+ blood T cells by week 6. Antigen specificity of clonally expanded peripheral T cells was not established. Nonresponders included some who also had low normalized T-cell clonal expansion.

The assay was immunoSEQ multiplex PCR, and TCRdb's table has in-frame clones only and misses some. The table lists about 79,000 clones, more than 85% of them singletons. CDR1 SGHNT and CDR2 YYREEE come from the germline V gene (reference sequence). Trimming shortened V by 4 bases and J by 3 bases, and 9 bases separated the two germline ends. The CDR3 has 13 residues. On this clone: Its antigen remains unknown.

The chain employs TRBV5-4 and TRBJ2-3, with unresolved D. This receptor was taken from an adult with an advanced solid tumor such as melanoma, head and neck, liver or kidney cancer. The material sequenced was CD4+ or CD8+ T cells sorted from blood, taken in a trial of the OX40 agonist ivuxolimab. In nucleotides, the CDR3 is TGTGCCAGCAGCCCCGGGCCAACAGATACGCAGTATTTT. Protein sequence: CASSPGPTDTQYF.